This T cell receptor beta chain was observed in a study of control samples from healthy donors and cancer patients. Using immunoSEQ multiplex PCR, the repertoire was profiled, and TCRdb retains in-frame clones only, with some absent. The sample consists of 90,000 to 130,000 clones, about 80% of them appearing once. Deletions cut 0 bases from V and 6 bases from J, with 15 bases between. Germline V CDR1 and CDR2: GTSNPN, SVGIG (reference sequence). The CDR3 extends over 15 amino acids. Source material: blood. This receptor was identified in a man aged 18 to 29 in good health. The rearrangement joins TRBV30 to TRBJ1-5; maybe TRBD1 (5 bases). CDR3 amino acids: CAWSVITGLGQPQHF. CDR3 sequence (DNA): TGTGCCTGGAGTGTAATCACAGGTCTGGGTCAGCCCCAGCATTTT. Drawing the rest from reference TRBV30 and TRBJ1-5, the complete variable domain is SQTIHQWPATLVQPVGSPLSLECTVEGTSNPNLYWYRQAAGRGLQLLFYSVGIGQISSEVPQNLSASRPQDRQFILSSKKLLLSDSGFYLCAWSVITGLGQPQHFGDGTRLSIL.